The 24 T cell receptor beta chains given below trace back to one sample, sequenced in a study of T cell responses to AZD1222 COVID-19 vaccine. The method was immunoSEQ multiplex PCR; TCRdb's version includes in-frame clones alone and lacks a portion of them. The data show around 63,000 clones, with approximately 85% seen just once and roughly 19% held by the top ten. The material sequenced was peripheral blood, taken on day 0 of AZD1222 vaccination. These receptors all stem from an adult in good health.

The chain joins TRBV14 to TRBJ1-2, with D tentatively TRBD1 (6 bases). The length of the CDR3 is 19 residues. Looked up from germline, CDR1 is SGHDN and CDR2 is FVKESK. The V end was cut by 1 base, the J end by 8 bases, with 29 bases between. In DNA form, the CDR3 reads TGTGCCAGCAGCCAAGCAGTCATTCGGGACAACCCGAATCCCTGGGGCTACACCTTC. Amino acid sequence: CASSQAVIRDNPNPWGYTF.

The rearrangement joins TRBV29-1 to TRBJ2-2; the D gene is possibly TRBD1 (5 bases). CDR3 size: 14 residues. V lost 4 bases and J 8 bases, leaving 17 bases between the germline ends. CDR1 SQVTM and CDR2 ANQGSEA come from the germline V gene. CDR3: CSVGQAASGGELFF. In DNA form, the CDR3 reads TGCAGCGTTGGGCAGGCCGCCTCAGGGGGGGAGCTGTTTTTT.

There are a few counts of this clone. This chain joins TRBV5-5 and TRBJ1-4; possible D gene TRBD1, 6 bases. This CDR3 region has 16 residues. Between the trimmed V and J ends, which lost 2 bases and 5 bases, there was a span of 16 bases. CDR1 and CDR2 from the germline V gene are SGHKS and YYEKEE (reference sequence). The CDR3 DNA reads TGTGCCAGCAGCTTTCCCGGGAGGGGGGAAAATGAAAAACTGTTTTTT. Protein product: CASSFPGRGENEKLFF.

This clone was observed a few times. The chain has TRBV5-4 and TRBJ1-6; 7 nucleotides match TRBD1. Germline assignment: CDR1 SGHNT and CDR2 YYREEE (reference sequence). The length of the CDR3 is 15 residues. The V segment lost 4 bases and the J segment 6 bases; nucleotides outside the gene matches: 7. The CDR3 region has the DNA TGTGCCAGCAGCCCAGTGACAGGGATTAATTCACCCCTCCACTTT. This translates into CASSPVTGINSPLHF.

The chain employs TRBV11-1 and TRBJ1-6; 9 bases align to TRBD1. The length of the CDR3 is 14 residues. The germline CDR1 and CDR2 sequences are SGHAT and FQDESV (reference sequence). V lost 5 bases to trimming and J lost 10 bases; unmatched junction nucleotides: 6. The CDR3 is CASSRDREESPLHF. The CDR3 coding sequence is TGTGCCAGCAGCCGGGACAGGGAAGAATCACCCCTCCACTTT.

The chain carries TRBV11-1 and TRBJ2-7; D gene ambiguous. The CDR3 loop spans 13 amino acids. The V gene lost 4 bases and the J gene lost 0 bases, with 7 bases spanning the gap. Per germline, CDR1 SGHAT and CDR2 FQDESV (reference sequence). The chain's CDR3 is CASSSPPSYEQYF. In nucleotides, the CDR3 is TGTGCCAGCAGCTCCCCCCCCTCCTACGAGCAGTACTTC.

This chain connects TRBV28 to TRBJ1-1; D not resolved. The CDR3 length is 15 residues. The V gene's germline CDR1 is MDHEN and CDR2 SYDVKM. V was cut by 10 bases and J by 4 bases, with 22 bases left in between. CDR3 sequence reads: CATKPRGAPVTEAFF. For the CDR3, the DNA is TGTGCCACCAAACCCCGCGGTGCACCCGTCACTGAAGCTTTCTTT. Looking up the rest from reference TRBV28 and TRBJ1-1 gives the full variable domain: DVKVTQSSRYLVKRTGEKVFLECVQDMDHENMFWYRQDPGLGLRLIYFSYDVKMKEKGDIPEGYSVSREKKERFSLILESASTNQTSMYLCATKPRGAPVTEAFFGQGTRLTVV.

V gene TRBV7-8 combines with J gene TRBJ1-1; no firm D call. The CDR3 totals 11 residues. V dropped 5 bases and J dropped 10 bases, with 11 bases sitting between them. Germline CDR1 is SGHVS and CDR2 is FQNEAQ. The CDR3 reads CASSPKSGAFF. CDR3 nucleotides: TGTGCCAGCAGCCCGAAGAGCGGAGCTTTCTTT.

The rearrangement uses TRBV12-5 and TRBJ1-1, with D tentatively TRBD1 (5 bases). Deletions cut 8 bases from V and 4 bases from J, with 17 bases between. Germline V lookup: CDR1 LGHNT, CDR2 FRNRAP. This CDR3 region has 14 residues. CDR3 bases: TGTGCTAGTTTTTACACCGCCGGGGGCACTGAAGCTTTCTTT. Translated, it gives CASFYTAGGTEAFF.

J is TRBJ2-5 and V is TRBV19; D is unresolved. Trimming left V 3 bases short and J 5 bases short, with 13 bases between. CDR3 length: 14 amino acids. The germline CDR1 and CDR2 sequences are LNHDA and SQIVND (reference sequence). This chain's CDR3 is CASSIGLGLETQYF. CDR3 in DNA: TGTGCCAGTAGTATTGGTTTAGGGTTGGAGACCCAGTACTTC.

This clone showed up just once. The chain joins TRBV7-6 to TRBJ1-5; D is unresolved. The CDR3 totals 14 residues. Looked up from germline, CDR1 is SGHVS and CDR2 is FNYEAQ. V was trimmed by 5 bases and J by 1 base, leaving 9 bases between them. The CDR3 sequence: CASSPLGSNQPQHF. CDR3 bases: TGTGCCAGCAGCCCGCTGGGGAGCAATCAGCCCCAGCATTTT.

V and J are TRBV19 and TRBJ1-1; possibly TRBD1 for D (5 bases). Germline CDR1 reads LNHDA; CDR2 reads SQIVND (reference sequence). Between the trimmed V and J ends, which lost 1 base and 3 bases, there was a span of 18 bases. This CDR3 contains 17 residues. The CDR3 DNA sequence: TGTGCCAGTAGTATAGTAGGGAGACAGACCAAGGACACTGAAGCTTTCTTT. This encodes CASSIVGRQTKDTEAFF.

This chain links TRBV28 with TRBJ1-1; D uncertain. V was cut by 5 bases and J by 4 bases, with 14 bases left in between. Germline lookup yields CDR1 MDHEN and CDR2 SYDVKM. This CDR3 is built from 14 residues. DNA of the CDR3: TGTGCCAGCAGTCTCGTTGGTATGGTCACTGAAGCTTTCTTT. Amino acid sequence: CASSLVGMVTEAFF.

The CDR3: CASSSRGWNGYTF. The CDR3 bases are TGTGCCAGCAGCAGCAGGGGGTGGAATGGCTACACCTTC. The chain uses TRBV5-4 and TRBJ1-2; 7 positions match TRBD1. The CDR3 length is 13 residues. Germline CDR1 and CDR2: SGHNT and YYREEE (reference sequence). After removal of 4 bases from V and 6 bases from J, the junction contained 6 bases not matched to a gene.

The CDR3 reads CAIYTDKGSLFRNTEAFF. CDR3 DNA: TGTGCCATCTATACGGACAAGGGGAGCCTTTTCAGGAACACTGAAGCTTTCTTT. The chain carries TRBV7-9 and TRBJ1-1; tentatively, D is TRBD1 (5 bases). Germline V gene sequence: CDR1 SEHNR, CDR2 FQNEAQ (reference sequence). Trimming cost V 10 bases and J 1 base, with 28 bases left between them. The CDR3 is 18 amino acids.

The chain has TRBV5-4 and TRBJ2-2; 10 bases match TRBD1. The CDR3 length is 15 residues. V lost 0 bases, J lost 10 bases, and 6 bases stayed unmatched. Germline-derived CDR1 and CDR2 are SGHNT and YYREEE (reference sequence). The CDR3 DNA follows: TGTGCCAGCAGCTTGGTCGGGACAGGGGCCATGGAGCTGTTTTTT. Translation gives CASSLVGTGAMELFF.

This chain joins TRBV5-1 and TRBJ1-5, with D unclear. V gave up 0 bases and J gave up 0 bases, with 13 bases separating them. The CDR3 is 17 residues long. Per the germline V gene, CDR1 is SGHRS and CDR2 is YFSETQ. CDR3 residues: CASSLGAGRNSNQPQHF. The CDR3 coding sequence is TGCGCCAGCAGCTTGGGGGCTGGACGAAATAGCAATCAGCCCCAGCATTTT.

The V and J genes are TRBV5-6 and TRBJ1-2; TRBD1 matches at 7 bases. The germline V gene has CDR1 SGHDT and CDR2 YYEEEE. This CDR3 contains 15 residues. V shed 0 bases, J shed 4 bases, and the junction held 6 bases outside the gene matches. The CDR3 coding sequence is TGTGCCAGCAGCTTGGACTTGACAGGGCTCTATGGCTACACCTTC. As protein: CASSLDLTGLYGYTF.

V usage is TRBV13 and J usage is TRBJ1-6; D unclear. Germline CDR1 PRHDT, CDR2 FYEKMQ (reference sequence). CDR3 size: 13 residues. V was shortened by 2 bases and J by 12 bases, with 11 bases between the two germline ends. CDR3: CASSLQPDEPLHF. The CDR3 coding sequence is TGTGCCAGCAGCTTACAGCCTGATGAACCCCTCCACTTT.

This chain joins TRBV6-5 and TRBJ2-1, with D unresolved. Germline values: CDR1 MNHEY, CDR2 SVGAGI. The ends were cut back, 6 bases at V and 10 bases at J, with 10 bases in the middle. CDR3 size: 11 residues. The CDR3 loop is CASSQGQEQFF. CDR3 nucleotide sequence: TGTGCCAGCAGCCAAGGTCAGGAGCAGTTCTTC.

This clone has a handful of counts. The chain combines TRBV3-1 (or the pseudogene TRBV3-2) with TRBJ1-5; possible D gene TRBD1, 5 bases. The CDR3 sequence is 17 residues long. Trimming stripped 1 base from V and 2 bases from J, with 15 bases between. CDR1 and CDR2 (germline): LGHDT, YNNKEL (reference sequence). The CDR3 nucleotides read TGTGCCAGCAGCCAAGCCGGACAAATATACGGCAATCAGCCCCAGCATTTT. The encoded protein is CASSQAGQIYGNQPQHF.

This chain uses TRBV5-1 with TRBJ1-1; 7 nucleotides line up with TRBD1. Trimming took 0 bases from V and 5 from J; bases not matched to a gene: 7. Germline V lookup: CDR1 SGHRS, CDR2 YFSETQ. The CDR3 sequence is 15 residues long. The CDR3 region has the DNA TGCGCCAGCAGCTTGGACTTCGGCAGGGGGACTGAAGCTTTCTTT. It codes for CASSLDFGRGTEAFF.

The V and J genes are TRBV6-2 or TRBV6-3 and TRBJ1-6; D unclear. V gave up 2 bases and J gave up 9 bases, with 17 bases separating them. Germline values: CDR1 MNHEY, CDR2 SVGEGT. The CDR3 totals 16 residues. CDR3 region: CASSYKGDGYGSPLHF. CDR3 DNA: TGTGCCAGCAGTTACAAGGGCGATGGGTATGGTTCACCCCTCCACTTT.

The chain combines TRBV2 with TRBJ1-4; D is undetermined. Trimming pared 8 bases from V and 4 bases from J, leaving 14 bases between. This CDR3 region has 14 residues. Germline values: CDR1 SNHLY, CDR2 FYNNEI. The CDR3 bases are TGTGCCAGCGTGCCCCAAGGAGTTAATGAAAAACTGTTTTTT. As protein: CASVPQGVNEKLFF.